This is a list of T cell receptor beta chains from one sample in a study of sequential checkpoint blockade in melanoma. Assay: immunoSEQ multiplex PCR; the TCRdb copy retains only in-frame clones and omits some. The sample holds approximately 21,000 clones, more than 75% seen once. This material consisted of CD8+ T cells sorted from blood (inferred from file names), taken from a patient given nivolumab and ipilimumab in sequence. These receptors all stem from a human donor with melanoma. Both conserved end residues are part of each CDR3. D genes are given only for firm matches. The listing skips clone size in some rows; elsewhere it reads once, few, many or a size class.

clone_size: -; v_call: TRBV9; d_call: TRBD2; j_call: TRBJ2-3; cdr3_nt: TGTGCCAGCAGCGTCGGGACTAGCCGAAACACAGATACGCAGTATTTT; cdr3_aa: CASSVGTSRNTDTQYF
clone_size: -; v_call: TRBV7-8; d_call: -; j_call: TRBJ2-7; cdr3_nt: TGTGCCAGCAGCTTAGGTGGGGCTTGGTCCTACGAGCAGTACTTC; cdr3_aa: CASSLGGAWSYEQYF
clone_size: -; v_call: TRBV5-1; d_call: -; j_call: TRBJ2-1; cdr3_nt: TGCGCCAGCAGCTTGGGGGGGCTTCGGGAGCAGTTCTTC; cdr3_aa: CASSLGGLREQFF
clone_size: few; v_call: TRBV5-1; d_call: TRBD1; j_call: TRBJ2-3; cdr3_nt: TGCGCCAGCAGCTTGCCAGGGGGCGACACAGATACGCAGTATTTT; cdr3_aa: CASSLPGGDTDTQYF
clone_size: -; v_call: TRBV7-9; d_call: -; j_call: TRBJ2-7; cdr3_nt: TGTGCCAGCAGCACTGCGGCCGAGCAGTACTTC; cdr3_aa: CASSTAAEQYF
clone_size: few; v_call: TRBV11-2; d_call: TRBD2; j_call: TRBJ2-3; cdr3_nt: TGTGCCAGCAGCGGGAGGGGTGCGCCTCCTTACACAGATACGCAGTATTTT; cdr3_aa: CASSGRGAPPYTDTQYF
clone_size: -; v_call: TRBV27; d_call: TRBD1; j_call: TRBJ1-2; cdr3_nt: TGTGCCAGCAGTGTATCTAGACAGGGGGCGTGGGGCTACACCTTC; cdr3_aa: CASSVSRQGAWGYTF
clone_size: -; v_call: TRBV5-6; d_call: -; j_call: TRBJ2-1; cdr3_nt: TGTGCCAGCAGCTTGACCGGGGGCTACAATGAGCAGTTCTTC; cdr3_aa: CASSLTGGYNEQFF
clone_size: -; v_call: TRBV2; d_call: TRBD1; j_call: TRBJ1-5; cdr3_nt: TGTGCCAGCAGTAGACAGGGGAGCAATCAGCCCCAGCATTTT; cdr3_aa: CASSRQGSNQPQHF
clone_size: -; v_call: TRBV5-8; d_call: -; j_call: TRBJ2-1; cdr3_nt: TGTGCCAGCAGCTTGGATCGGAGAAAATTCTACAATGAGCAGTTCTTC; cdr3_aa: CASSLDRRKFYNEQFF
clone_size: -; v_call: TRBV7-8; d_call: -; j_call: TRBJ2-2; cdr3_nt: TGTGCCAGCAGCTTAGTGTCCCAGGGCGGGGAGCTGTTTTTT; cdr3_aa: CASSLVSQGGELFF